The rows below give T cell receptor beta chains drawn from one sample of a study of CD8 T cells in Susac syndrome. TCRdb ran MiXCR on the immunoSEQ multiplex PCR reads and lists one entry per CDR3 protein. The table lists 150,000 to 250,000 distinct CDR3 sequences, 90% to 95% of them singletons. The sample comprised CD4+ T cells from PBMCs. Every receptor here comes from a human donor with multiple sclerosis. The conserved cysteine and the conserved F or W are not part of the CDR3 here. Not every row has a clone size; where given, it reads once, few, many or a size class.

len: 12
j_gene: TRBJ2-5
abundance: -
v_gene: TRBV12-3/TRBV12-4
CDR3aa: ASRWGGPQETQY

len: 13
j_gene: TRBJ2-1
abundance: -
v_gene: TRBV27
CDR3aa: ASSFSRELGNEQF

len: 10
j_gene: TRBJ2-1
abundance: -
v_gene: TRBV12-3/TRBV12-4
CDR3aa: ASSDPTPEQF

len: 12
j_gene: TRBJ1-1
abundance: -
v_gene: TRBV29-1
CDR3aa: SVSRTVMNTEAF

len: 12
j_gene: TRBJ2-3
abundance: -
v_gene: TRBV7-2
CDR3aa: ASSPDFSADTQY

len: 12
j_gene: TRBJ2-6
abundance: -
v_gene: TRBV6-5
CDR3aa: ASSYVGGANVLT

len: 16
j_gene: TRBJ1-2
abundance: once
v_gene: TRBV15
CDR3aa: ATSGQRSGRATNYGYT

len: 13
j_gene: TRBJ2-1
abundance: -
v_gene: TRBV12-3/TRBV12-4
CDR3aa: ASSSGRTRAREQF

len: 10
j_gene: TRBJ1-1
abundance: -
v_gene: TRBV27
CDR3aa: ASNSGPNEAF

len: 11
j_gene: TRBJ2-2
abundance: -
v_gene: TRBV29-1
CDR3aa: SAPGQGLGELF

len: 13
j_gene: TRBJ1-4
abundance: -
v_gene: TRBV9
CDR3aa: ASSVGTPANEKLF

len: 11
j_gene: TRBJ1-1
abundance: -
v_gene: TRBV29-1
CDR3aa: SVEPEMNTEAF

len: 11
j_gene: TRBJ1-2
abundance: once
v_gene: TRBV18
CDR3aa: ASSPGQGEGYT

len: 12
j_gene: TRBJ1-2
abundance: -
v_gene: TRBV9
CDR3aa: ASSGGGASYGYT

len: 12
j_gene: TRBJ2-3
abundance: -
v_gene: TRBV5-1
CDR3aa: ASIRGGSTDTQY

len: 15
j_gene: TRBJ2-1
abundance: -
v_gene: TRBV3-1
CDR3aa: ASSQSRPVSSYNEQF

len: 11
j_gene: TRBJ1-5
abundance: -
v_gene: TRBV29-1
CDR3aa: SVGDTMDQPQH

len: 12
j_gene: TRBJ2-1
abundance: -
v_gene: TRBV3-1
CDR3aa: ASSPPTMPLEQF

len: 9
j_gene: TRBJ1-1
abundance: -
v_gene: TRBV20-1
CDR3aa: SAGDRNWAF

len: 15
j_gene: TRBJ2-1
abundance: -
v_gene: TRBV19
CDR3aa: ASSSIGAGVSYNEQF

len: 10
j_gene: TRBJ2-3
abundance: -
v_gene: TRBV29-1
CDR3aa: SVIPYRDTQY

len: 10
j_gene: TRBJ2-7
abundance: few
v_gene: TRBV6-2/TRBV6-3
CDR3aa: ASSPTNYEQY

len: 9
j_gene: TRBJ2-5
abundance: -
v_gene: TRBV13
CDR3aa: ASSKWETQY

len: 13
j_gene: TRBJ2-5
abundance: -
v_gene: TRBV9
CDR3aa: ASNVGGVRAETQY

len: 13
j_gene: TRBJ2-3
abundance: -
v_gene: TRBV3-1
CDR3aa: ASSRLAGTADTQY

len: 17
j_gene: TRBJ2-7
abundance: once
v_gene: TRBV27
CDR3aa: ASSNTGGQGLNALYEQY

len: 12
j_gene: TRBJ2-7
abundance: -
v_gene: TRBV5-4
CDR3aa: ASSLTVQDDEQY

len: 12
j_gene: TRBJ2-7
abundance: -
v_gene: TRBV12-3/TRBV12-4
CDR3aa: ASSLDGGAAEQY